The entry that follows covers one T cell receptor beta chain sequence. The sample comes from a study of blood T cell repertoires in COVID-19. Study overall: The samples span acute and convalescent COVID-19 from the United States, Italy and Spain. Sample material is recorded as cDNA or gDNA derived from T cells, B-cell-depleted T cells, or PBMCs.

CDR1 SGHKS and CDR2 YYEKEE come from the germline V gene (reference sequence). The CDR3 length is 16 residues. V trimming: 2 bases; J trimming: 2 bases; junction bases outside the gene matches: 7. Per the original methods: Counts of nucleated cells, estimated from reference gene primer amplification, were obtained. The data were produced by immunoSEQ multiplex PCR, yet TCRdb's version contains in-frame clones alone and is incomplete. V and J calls and clone size are given by that table; D and trimming were obtained from the DNA. The sample yields about 100,000 clones, 80% to 85% seen once. The gene calls are TRBV5-5 and TRBJ2-3; 8 nucleotides line up with TRBD1. Input material: peripheral blood. The receptor was derived from a human donor in a cohort sampled during active COVID-19. In DNA, the CDR3 is TGTGCCAGCAGCTTTTACAGGACAGGGACCACAGATACGCAGTATTTT. Translated: CASSFYRTGTTDTQYF.